This T cell receptor (beta chain) was documented in a study of HIV-infected patients and healthy controls. The V segment lost 2 bases and the J segment 1 base; nucleotides outside the gene matches: 7. This CDR3 spans 16 amino acids. Germline CDR1 and CDR2: LGHDT and YNNKEL (reference sequence). This clonotype was counted between two and nine times. Each CDR3 protein is one row after TCRdb ran MiXCR on the 5' RACE reads. The table has approximately 64,000 distinct CDR3 sequences, roughly 19% seen once. The TCR originated in a human donor in good health. Source material: CD4+ T cells from blood. The gene calls are TRBV3-1 and TRBJ1-2, with 7 positions matching TRBD1. CDR3 coding DNA: TGTGCCAGCAGCCAACTGGACAGGACCCTTAACTATGGCTACACCTTC. This codes for CASSQLDRTLNYGYTF. Together with reference TRBV3-1 and TRBJ1-2, the CDR3 gives the full variable domain: DTAVSQTPKYLVTQMGNDKSIKCEQNLGHDTMYWYKQDSKKFLKIMFSYNNKELIINETVPNRFSPKSPDKAHLNLHINSLELGDSAVYFCASSQLDRTLNYGYTFGSGTRLTVV.